This T cell receptor (beta chain) was obtained from a study of cytotoxic CD8 clonotypes in ibrutinib-treated CLL. Overall study: Over 10 relapsed/refractory, roughly 15 treatment-naive; roughly 18 IGHV unmutated. Response samples were taken after a median of about twelve months on treatment, range 6 to 36.

The method was immunoSEQ multiplex PCR; TCRdb's version includes in-frame clones alone and lacks a portion of them. The table shows around 140,000 clones, with around 77% occurring only once. V trimming: 4 bases; J trimming: 1 base; junction bases outside the gene matches: 9. The CDR3 is made up of 19 amino acids. Germline assignment: CDR1 SGHDN and CDR2 FVKESK. Turning to this clone: Its target is not known.

General study results and limits: The study found clonality rose at ibrutinib response, then fell toward baseline at progression. Under treatment, the uncommon public clonotypes either contracted or remained stable.

The origin of this receptor is a human donor with chronic lymphocytic leukemia. The chain employs TRBV14 and TRBJ2-6; 11 bases fit TRBD2. Source: PBMCs, taken after 12 months of ibrutinib treatment. In DNA, the CDR3 is TGTGCCAGCAGCCTGGATCGACTAGCGGGGCGGTCTGGGGCCAACGTCCTGACTTTC. This codes for CASSLDRLAGRSGANVLTF.